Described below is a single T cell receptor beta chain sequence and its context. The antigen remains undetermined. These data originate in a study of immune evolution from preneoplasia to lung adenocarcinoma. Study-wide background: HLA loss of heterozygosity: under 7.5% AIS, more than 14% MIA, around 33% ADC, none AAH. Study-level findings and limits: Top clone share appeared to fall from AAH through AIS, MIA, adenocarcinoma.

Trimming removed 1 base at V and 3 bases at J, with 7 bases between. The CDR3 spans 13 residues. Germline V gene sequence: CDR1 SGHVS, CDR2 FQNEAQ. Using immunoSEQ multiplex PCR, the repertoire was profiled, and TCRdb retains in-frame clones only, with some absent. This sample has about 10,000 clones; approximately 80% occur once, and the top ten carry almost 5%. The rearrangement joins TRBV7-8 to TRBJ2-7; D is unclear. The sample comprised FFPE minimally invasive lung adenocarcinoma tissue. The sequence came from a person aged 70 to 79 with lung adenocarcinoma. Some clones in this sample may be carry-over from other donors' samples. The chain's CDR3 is CASSLGQIYEQYF. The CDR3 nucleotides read TGTGCCAGCAGCTTAGGGCAGATCTACGAGCAGTACTTC.